This entry lists 30 T cell receptor beta chains sequenced from one sample in a study of blood T cell repertoires in COVID-19. TCRdb keeps only in-frame clones here, not all; method: immunoSEQ multiplex PCR. The top ten hold about 15% of the sample, which has some 100,000 clones, around 87% seen once. Sequenced material: peripheral blood. These TCRs come from a human donor in a cohort sampled during active COVID-19.

This clone appeared a single time. The chain links TRBV28 to TRBJ2-6; D not certain. Germline V gene lookup returns CDR1 MDHEN and CDR2 SYDVKM. The CDR3 is 16 amino acids. Deletions cut 2 bases from V and 0 bases from J, with 8 bases between. CDR3 region: CASSLDRVSGANVLTF. The CDR3, as DNA: TGTGCCAGCAGTTTAGATCGGGTCTCTGGGGCCAACGTCCTGACTTTC.

The chain joins TRBV19 to TRBJ1-1; 9 bases map to TRBD1. Per germline, CDR1 LNHDA and CDR2 SQIVND (reference sequence). Unmatched junction bases numbered 3, after V lost 3 bases and J lost 4 bases. This CDR3 spans 14 amino acids. The CDR3 loop reads CASSMETGGTEAFF. As DNA, the CDR3 is TGTGCCAGTAGTATGGAGACAGGGGGCACTGAAGCTTTCTTT.

The chain uses TRBV7-6 and TRBJ1-2, with TRBD1 matching 11 bases. The CDR3 is made up of 18 amino acids. Germline CDR1 is SGHVS and CDR2 is FNYEAQ. V dropped 5 bases and J dropped 2; count of bases not matched to a gene: 13. This CDR3 is CASSPYLGGDRGNYGYTF. DNA for the CDR3: TGTGCCAGCAGCCCTTACTTAGGGGGGGACAGGGGGAACTATGGCTACACCTTC.

CDR3 nucleotides: TGTGCCAGTAGTCTCGCCGGGACAGGATATGGCTACACCTTC. As protein: CASSLAGTGYGYTF. V usage is TRBV19 and J usage is TRBJ1-2, with TRBD1 matching over 8 bases. The CDR3 spans 14 residues. Trimming removed 5 bases from V and 5 bases from J; junction bases left unmatched: 7. Germline CDR1 LNHDA, CDR2 SQIVND (reference sequence).

The gene calls are TRBV5-1 and TRBJ2-1; 8 bases match TRBD2. The CDR3 has 14 amino acids. The J segment lost 6 bases and the V segment lost 5 bases, leaving 7 bases of the junction unmatched. The germline CDR1 and CDR2 sequences are SGHRS and YFSETQ. The CDR3 DNA sequence: TGCGCCAGCAGGACGGGACTAGGTTTCAATGAGCAGTTCTTC. Translated: CASRTGLGFNEQFF. Supplemented by reference TRBV5-1 and TRBJ2-1, the full variable domain reads KAGVTQTPRYLIKTRGQQVTLSCSPISGHRSVSWYQQTPGQGLQFLFEYFSETQRNKGNFPGRFSGRQFSNSRSEMNVSTLELGDSALYLCASRTGLGFNEQFFGPGTRLTVL.

This clone was seen just once. This chain connects TRBV18 to TRBJ1-3; D might be TRBD1 (5 bases). Trimming left V 4 bases short and J 5 bases short, with 15 bases between. Germline V lookup: CDR1 KGHSH, CDR2 LQKENI. The CDR3 has 15 residues. DNA for the CDR3: TGTGCCAGCTCACTAGCCCAGGACATCCGAAACACCATATATTTT. Protein product: CASSLAQDIRNTIYF.

The chain employs TRBV9 and TRBJ2-7; no definite D call. Germline values: CDR1 SGDLS, CDR2 YYNGEE. V dropped 4 bases and J dropped 6 bases, with 17 bases sitting between them. The CDR3 has 14 residues. The CDR3 is CASSPRVGPGEQYF. DNA of the CDR3: TGTGCCAGCAGCCCCCGCGTAGGCCCGGGCGAGCAGTACTTC.

This chain uses TRBV10-1 with TRBJ1-5; D gene ambiguous. Trimming pared 4 bases from V and 4 bases from J, leaving 8 bases between. Germline loops: CDR1 WNHNN, CDR2 SYGVQD (reference sequence). This CDR3 contains 13 residues. DNA of the CDR3: TGCGCCAGCAGTGGAGGACTAAATCAGCCCCAGCATTTT. Translating it yields CASSGGLNQPQHF.

The chain carries TRBV2 and TRBJ2-2; D is perhaps TRBD1 (5 bases). This CDR3 has 14 amino acids. Germline V CDR1 and CDR2: SNHLY, FYNNEI. Trimming removed 2 bases at V and 4 bases at J, with 8 bases between. The CDR3 DNA is TGTGCCAGCAGTGAAACCAGGGCCACCGGGGAGCTGTTTTTT. Translating it yields CASSETRATGELFF.

This rearrangement joins TRBV7-9 to TRBJ1-3; the match to TRBD1 covers 9 bases. Germline V gives CDR1 SEHNR, CDR2 FQNEAQ (reference sequence). V trimming: 5 bases; J trimming: 4 bases; junction bases outside the gene matches: 9. The CDR3 runs 16 residues. In nucleotides, the CDR3 is TGTGCCAGCAGCCCGGGGACAGGGTCGAGAGGAAACACCATATATTTT. Its translation is CASSPGTGSRGNTIYF.

V is TRBV28 and J is TRBJ2-3, with TRBD2 identical over 7 bases. After removal of 1 base from V and 2 bases from J, the junction contained 6 bases not matched to a gene. The CDR3 has 16 residues. Germline CDR1 is MDHEN and CDR2 is SYDVKM. CDR3 loop: CASSLFSGRSTDTQYF. The CDR3 DNA reads TGTGCCAGCAGTTTATTTAGCGGGCGATCCACAGATACGCAGTATTTT.

The chain combines TRBV7-9 with TRBJ1-6, with D maybe TRBD1 (6 bases). Trimming cost V 7 bases and J 7 bases, with 14 bases left between them. The CDR3 runs 14 residues. The germline gives CDR1 SEHNR, CDR2 FQNEAQ (reference sequence). This CDR3 reads CASTEGGGNSPLHF. The CDR3 coding sequence is TGTGCCAGCACCGAGGGAGGGGGGAATTCACCCCTCCACTTT.

This clone is judged medium-sized. Other DNA variants within this sample encode the same CDR3. This chain joins TRBV19 and TRBJ2-5; TRBD2 matches 8 bases. Germline CDR1 reads LNHDA; CDR2 reads SQIVND (reference sequence). The CDR3 is 16 amino acids. Unmatched junction bases numbered 5, after V lost 1 base and J lost 1 base. Written as DNA, the CDR3 is TGTGCCAGTAGTATAGTGGGTAGCGGGGCCCAAGAGACCCAGTACTTC. It codes for CASSIVGSGAQETQYF.

The genes are TRBV30 and TRBJ2-3, with D tentatively TRBD1 (6 bases). Looked up from germline, CDR1 is GTSNPN and CDR2 is SVGIG (reference sequence). The CDR3 consists of 14 residues. The ends were cut back, 7 bases at V and 4 bases at J, with 18 bases in the middle. The CDR3 DNA reads as TGTGCCTCCCTCAGGGGCCTCGAAGCAGATACGCAGTATTTT. Protein sequence: CASLRGLEADTQYF. Full variable domain (missing parts from reference TRBV30 and TRBJ2-3): SQTIHQWPATLVQPVGSPLSLECTVEGTSNPNLYWYRQAAGRGLQLLFYSVGIGQISSEVPQNLSASRPQDRQFILSSKKLLLSDSGFYLCASLRGLEADTQYFGPGTRLTVL.

The J gene is TRBJ1-5, the V gene TRBV19; perhaps TRBD1 as D (6 bases). Germline loops: CDR1 LNHDA, CDR2 SQIVND (reference sequence). The CDR3 sequence is 15 residues long. Trimming stripped 7 bases from V and 2 bases from J, with 15 bases between. The CDR3 sequence: CASTGLSGGNQPQHF. The CDR3 bases are TGTGCCAGTACCGGACTCTCAGGGGGCAATCAGCCCCAGCATTTT.

The sample holds a few counts of this clone. Other DNA sequences of this sample code for an identical CDR3. The V gene is TRBV4-3, the J gene TRBJ1-1; D remains ambiguous. This CDR3 comprises 13 residues. Germline CDR1 LGHNA, CDR2 YSLEER. Trimming left V 0 bases short and J 1 base short, with 3 bases between. For the CDR3, the DNA is TGCGCCAGCAGCCAAGACAGGAACACTGAAGCTTTCTTT. Its protein is CASSQDRNTEAFF.

The J gene is TRBJ1-5, the V gene TRBV27; the D is unclear. This CDR3 spans 14 amino acids. V was trimmed by 7 bases and J by 1 base, leaving 11 bases between them. Germline V CDR1 and CDR2: MNHEY, SMNVEV (reference sequence). The CDR3 protein is CASTPAGSNQPQHF. The CDR3 DNA sequence: TGTGCCAGCACCCCCGCGGGGAGCAATCAGCCCCAGCATTTT.

J is TRBJ1-3 and V is TRBV29-1; 10 bases match TRBD1. The CDR3 has 14 residues. Germline V gives CDR1 SQVTM, CDR2 ANQGSEA. Trimming at V came to 7 bases and at J to 8 bases, leaving 11 bases not matched to a gene. The CDR3 bases are TGCAGCGAACAGCTTGGGACAGGGGTCGACACCATATATTTT. It translates to CSEQLGTGVDTIYF.

The CDR3 spells CASSLVGTGVSYNEQFF. Here the CDR3 DNA reads TGTGCCAGCAGCTTAGTAGGTACAGGGGTATCCTACAATGAGCAGTTCTTC. The chain uses TRBV7-2 and TRBJ2-1; 7 bases map to TRBD1. Germline V CDR1 and CDR2: SGHTA, FQGNSA. The junction had 7 bases not matched to a gene; V was cut back by 1 base and J by 1 base. The CDR3 length is 17 residues. Looking up the rest from reference TRBV7-2 and TRBJ2-1 gives the full variable domain: GAGVSQSPSNKVTEKGKDVELRCDPISGHTALYWYRQSLGQGLEFLIYFQGNSAPDKSGLPSDRFSAERTGGSVSTLTIQRTQQEDSAVYLCASSLVGTGVSYNEQFFGPGTRLTVL.

This chain connects TRBV7-2 to TRBJ1-1, with a possible D match to TRBD1 (6 bases). V was pared by 2 bases and J by 6 bases, with 19 bases between. This CDR3 is 16 amino acids long. Germline CDR1 SGHTA, CDR2 FQGNSA. Here the CDR3 DNA reads TGTGCCAGCAGCTTAACCGTGGGGGCGCGATGGGCTGAAGCTTTCTTT. Encoded protein: CASSLTVGARWAEAFF.

This rearrangement joins TRBV5-8 to TRBJ1-4; the D gene is possibly TRBD1 (5 bases). The CDR3 runs to 15 residues. Trimming removed 4 bases at V and 4 bases at J, with 14 bases between. Germline loops: CDR1 SGHTS, CDR2 YDEGEE. The CDR3 sequence is CASSVRDSFNEKLFF. DNA of the CDR3: TGTGCCAGCAGCGTCCGGGACTCCTTTAATGAAAAACTGTTTTTT.

This clone was seen just once. The genes are TRBV30 and TRBJ2-1; 12 positions match TRBD2. The CDR3 has 14 amino acids. Germline assignment: CDR1 GTSNPN and CDR2 SVGIG (reference sequence). V trimming: 2 bases; J trimming: 8 bases; junction bases outside the gene matches: 4. CDR3 protein: CAWSRLAGGYEQFF. Here the CDR3 DNA reads TGTGCCTGGAGTAGGCTAGCGGGGGGGTATGAGCAGTTCTTC.

This clone was observed once. The V call is TRBV25-1, the J call TRBJ1-1; D is ambiguous. CDR1 and CDR2 from the germline V gene are MGHDK and SYGVNS. This CDR3 has 13 residues. V dropped 4 bases and J dropped 1 base, with 7 bases sitting between them. In DNA, the CDR3 is TGTGCCAGCAGTGGGTTCGGGAACACTGAAGCTTTCTTT. Protein: CASSGFGNTEAFF.

The rearrangement links TRBV6-1 to TRBJ1-6; D is unclear. CDR1 is MNHNS, CDR2 SASEGT, per germline. CDR3 size: 15 residues. Trimming took 3 bases from V and 0 from J, leaving 6 bases between them. In DNA, the CDR3 is TGTGCCAGCAGTGAGAGGAGCTCCTATAATTCACCCCTCCACTTT. Translated: CASSERSSYNSPLHF.

This sequence joins TRBV27 and TRBJ2-3; perhaps TRBD1 as D (6 bases). Trimming removed 3 bases from V and 0 bases from J, with 22 bases in between. There are 19 residues in the CDR3. Per the germline V gene, CDR1 is MNHEY and CDR2 is SMNVEV (reference sequence). DNA for the CDR3: TGTGCCAGCAGTTTCGTTGGTCAGGGGCTCCTCGGGAGCACAGATACGCAGTATTTT. Translating gives CASSFVGQGLLGSTDTQYF.

The chain uses TRBV9 and TRBJ1-6; a possible D gene is TRBD1 (5 bases). V was shortened by 0 bases and J by 6 bases, with 10 bases between the two germline ends. Germline CDR1 reads SGDLS; CDR2 reads YYNGEE. The CDR3 length is 15 residues. The CDR3 DNA follows: TGTGCCAGCAGCGTAGCTACCAGGGTTAATTCACCCCTCCACTTT. It yields the protein CASSVATRVNSPLHF.

The CDR3 bases are TGTGCCACCCCTACTTCCGGGACAGGGCCCCCCGAGCAGTACTTC. Translating it yields CATPTSGTGPPEQYF. The rearrangement joins TRBV15 to TRBJ2-7; 9 bases match TRBD1. Germline CDR1 reads LNHNV; CDR2 reads YYDKDF (reference sequence). V gave up 8 bases and J gave up 6 bases; unmatched junction bases: 14. This CDR3 is 15 amino acids long.

This rearrangement joins TRBV14 to TRBJ1-4, with 7 bases lining up with TRBD1. Unmatched junction bases numbered 21, after V lost 6 bases and J lost 5 bases. The CDR3 runs to 19 residues. CDR1 is SGHDN and CDR2 is FVKESK in the germline V gene. CDR3 coding DNA: TGTGCCAGCAGGCGGATAAAGAAGCAGGGGACAGTAATAAATGAAAAACTGTTTTTT. It specifies CASRRIKKQGTVINEKLFF.

J is TRBJ2-5 and V is TRBV5-1; a possible D gene is TRBD1 (6 bases). With 4 bases removed from V and 1 base from J, the gap between germline ends came to 14 bases. CDR1 SGHRS and CDR2 YFSETQ come from the germline V gene. The length of the CDR3 is 15 residues. This chain's CDR3 is CASSGLTGSQETQYF. The CDR3 region has the DNA TGCGCCAGCAGCGGTTTGACAGGAAGCCAAGAGACCCAGTACTTC.

This chain links TRBV6-5 with TRBJ1-1; D is perhaps TRBD1 (6 bases). This CDR3 contains 13 residues. In germline, CDR1 is MNHEY, CDR2 SVGAGI. Trimming cost V 4 bases and J 3 bases, with 9 bases left between them. CDR3 residues: CASSSGQYTEAFF. CDR3 nucleotides: TGTGCCAGCAGTTCCGGACAGTACACTGAAGCTTTCTTT.